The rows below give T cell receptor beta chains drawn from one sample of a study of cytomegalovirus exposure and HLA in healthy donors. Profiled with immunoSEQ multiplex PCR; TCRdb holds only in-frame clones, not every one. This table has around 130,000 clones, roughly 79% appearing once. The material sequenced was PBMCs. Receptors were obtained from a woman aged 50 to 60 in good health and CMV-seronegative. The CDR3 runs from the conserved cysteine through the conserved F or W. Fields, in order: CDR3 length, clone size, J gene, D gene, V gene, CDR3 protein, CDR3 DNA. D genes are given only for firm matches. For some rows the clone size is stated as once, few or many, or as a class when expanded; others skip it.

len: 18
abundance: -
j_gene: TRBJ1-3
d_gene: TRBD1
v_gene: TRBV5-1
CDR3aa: CASSLVTGDLNSGNTIYF
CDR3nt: TGCGCCAGCAGCTTGGTGACAGGGGACCTCAACTCTGGAAACACCATATATTTT

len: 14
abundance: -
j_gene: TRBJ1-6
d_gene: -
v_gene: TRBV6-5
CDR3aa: CASWESSYNSPLHF
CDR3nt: TGTGCCAGCTGGGAGAGCTCCTATAATTCACCCCTCCACTTT

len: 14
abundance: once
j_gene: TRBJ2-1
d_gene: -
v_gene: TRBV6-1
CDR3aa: CASSASVGSNEQFF
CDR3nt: TGTGCCAGCAGTGCCTCTGTAGGGAGCAATGAGCAGTTCTTC

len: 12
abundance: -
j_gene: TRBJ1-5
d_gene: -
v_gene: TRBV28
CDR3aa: CASSLSVQPQHF
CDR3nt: TGTGCCAGCAGTTTATCCGTTCAGCCCCAGCATTTT

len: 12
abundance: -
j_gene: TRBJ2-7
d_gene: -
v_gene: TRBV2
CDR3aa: CAGRTDTYEQYF
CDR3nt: TGTGCCGGACGGACAGACACCTACGAGCAGTACTTC

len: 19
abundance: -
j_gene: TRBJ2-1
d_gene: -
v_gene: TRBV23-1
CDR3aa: CASSQLGTSRSGGDNEQFF
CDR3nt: TGCGCCAGCAGTCAATTAGGTACTAGCAGGTCCGGGGGAGACAATGAGCAGTTCTTC

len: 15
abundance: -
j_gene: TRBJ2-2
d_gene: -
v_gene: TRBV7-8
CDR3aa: CASSFGGPNTGELFF
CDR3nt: TGTGCCAGCAGCTTTGGCGGGCCGAACACCGGGGAGCTGTTTTTT

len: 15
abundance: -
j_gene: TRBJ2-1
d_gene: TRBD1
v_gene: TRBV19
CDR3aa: CASTRGQGARNEQFF
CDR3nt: TGTGCCAGTACCCGAGGGCAGGGGGCTAGAAATGAGCAGTTCTTC

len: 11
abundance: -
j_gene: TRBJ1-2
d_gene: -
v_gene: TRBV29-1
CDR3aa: CSVVRDYGYTF
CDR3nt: TGCAGCGTTGTCCGGGACTATGGCTACACCTTC

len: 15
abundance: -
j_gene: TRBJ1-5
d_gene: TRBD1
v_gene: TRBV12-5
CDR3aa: CASANRDSQNQPQHF
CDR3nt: TGTGCTAGTGCAAACCGGGACAGCCAAAATCAGCCCCAGCATTTT

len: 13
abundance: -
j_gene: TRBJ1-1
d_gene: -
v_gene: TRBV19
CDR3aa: CASGGKRNTEAFF
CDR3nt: TGTGCCAGTGGGGGGAAGAGGAACACTGAAGCTTTCTTT

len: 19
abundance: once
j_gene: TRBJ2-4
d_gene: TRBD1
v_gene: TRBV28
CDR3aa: CASSRTRTGGVLAKNIQYF
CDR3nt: TGTGCCAGCAGCCGCACCCGGACAGGGGGCGTCTTAGCCAAAAACATTCAGTACTTC

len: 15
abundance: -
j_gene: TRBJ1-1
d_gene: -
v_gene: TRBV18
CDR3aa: CASSERQVMNTEAFF
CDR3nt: TGTGCCAGCTCAGAACGACAGGTTATGAACACTGAAGCTTTCTTT

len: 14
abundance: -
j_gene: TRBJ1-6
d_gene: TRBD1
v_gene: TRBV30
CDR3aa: CAWRSDRGGSPLHF
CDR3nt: TGTGCCTGGAGGTCCGACAGGGGAGGATCACCCCTCCACTTT

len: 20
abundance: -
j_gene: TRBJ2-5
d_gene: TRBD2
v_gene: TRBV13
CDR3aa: CASSLYTRTSGRRGGETQYF
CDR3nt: TGTGCCAGCAGCTTGTACACGAGGACTAGCGGGAGAAGGGGGGGAGAGACCCAGTACTTC

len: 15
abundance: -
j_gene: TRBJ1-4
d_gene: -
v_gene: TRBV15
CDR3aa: CATSRIPQTNEKLFF
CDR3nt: TGTGCCACCAGCAGGATCCCCCAGACTAATGAAAAACTGTTTTTT

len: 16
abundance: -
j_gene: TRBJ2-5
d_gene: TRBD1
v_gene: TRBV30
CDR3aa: CAWSDAQGAWQKTQYF
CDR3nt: TGTGCCTGGAGTGACGCCCAGGGGGCTTGGCAAAAGACCCAGTACTTC

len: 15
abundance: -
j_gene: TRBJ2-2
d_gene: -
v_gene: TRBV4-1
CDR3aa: CASSVSWGPSGELFF
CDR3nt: TGCGCCAGCAGCGTGTCTTGGGGGCCGAGCGGGGAGCTGTTTTTT

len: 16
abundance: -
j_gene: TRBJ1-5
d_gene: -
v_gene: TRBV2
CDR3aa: CASSLRSPGGNQPQHF
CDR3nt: TGTGCCAGCAGCTTGCGGTCCCCAGGGGGCAATCAGCCCCAGCATTTT

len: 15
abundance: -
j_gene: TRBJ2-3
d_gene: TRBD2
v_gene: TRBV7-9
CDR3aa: CASSRPAGEPDTQYF
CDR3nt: TGTGCCAGCAGCCGGCCAGCGGGAGAACCAGATACGCAGTATTTT

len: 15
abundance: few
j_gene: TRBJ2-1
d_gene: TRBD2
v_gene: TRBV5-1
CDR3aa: CASSLDTSGVNEQFF
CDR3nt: TGCGCCAGCAGCTTGGATACTAGCGGGGTCAATGAGCAGTTCTTC

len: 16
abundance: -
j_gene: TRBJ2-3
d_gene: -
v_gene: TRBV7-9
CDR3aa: CASSLGPAGSTDTQYF
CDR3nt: TGTGCCAGCAGCTTAGGCCCAGCGGGCAGCACAGATACGCAGTATTTT

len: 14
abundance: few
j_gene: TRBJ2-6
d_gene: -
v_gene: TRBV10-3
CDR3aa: CATMDSSGANVLTF
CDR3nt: TGTGCCACTATGGACAGCTCTGGGGCCAACGTCCTGACTTTC

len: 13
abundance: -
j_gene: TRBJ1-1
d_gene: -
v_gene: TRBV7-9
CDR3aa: CASSPVGGTEAFF
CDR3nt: TGTGCCAGCAGCCCGGTCGGGGGCACTGAAGCTTTCTTT

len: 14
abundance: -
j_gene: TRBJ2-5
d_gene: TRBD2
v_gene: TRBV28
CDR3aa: CASSSTRLLAAQYF
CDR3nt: TGTGCCAGCAGTTCCACCAGGCTACTAGCGGCCCAGTACTTC

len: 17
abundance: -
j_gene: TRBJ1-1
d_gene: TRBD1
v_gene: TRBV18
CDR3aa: CASSPAGTGQMNTEAFF
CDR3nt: TGTGCCAGCTCACCAGCCGGGACAGGACAAATGAACACTGAAGCTTTCTTT

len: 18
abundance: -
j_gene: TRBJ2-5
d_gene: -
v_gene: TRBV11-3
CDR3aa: CASSLGHYRGIREETQYF
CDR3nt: TGTGCCAGCAGCTTAGGTCATTATAGGGGTATAAGGGAAGAGACCCAGTACTTC

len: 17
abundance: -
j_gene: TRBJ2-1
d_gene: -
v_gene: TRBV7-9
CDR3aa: CASSHRRGAQTYNEQFF
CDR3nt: TGTGCCAGCAGCCACCGACGGGGGGCTCAGACCTACAATGAGCAGTTCTTC

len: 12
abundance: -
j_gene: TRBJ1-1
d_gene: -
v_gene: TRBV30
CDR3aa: CAWDFSNTEAFF
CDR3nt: TGTGCCTGGGACTTTTCAAACACTGAAGCTTTCTTT

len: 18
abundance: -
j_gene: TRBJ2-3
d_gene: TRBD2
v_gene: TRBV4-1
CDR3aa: CASSLLRGLAGGADTQYF
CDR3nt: TGCGCCAGCAGCCTTTTAAGGGGACTAGCGGGAGGAGCAGATACGCAGTATTTT

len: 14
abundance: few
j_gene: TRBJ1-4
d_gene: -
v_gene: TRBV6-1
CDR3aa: CASTVDRSFEKLFF
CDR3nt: TGTGCCAGCACCGTCGACAGGTCCTTTGAAAAACTGTTTTTT

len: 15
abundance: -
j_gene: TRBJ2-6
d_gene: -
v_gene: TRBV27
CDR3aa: CASRATGSGANVLTF
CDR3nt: TGTGCCAGCAGGGCTACAGGGTCTGGGGCCAACGTCCTGACTTTC

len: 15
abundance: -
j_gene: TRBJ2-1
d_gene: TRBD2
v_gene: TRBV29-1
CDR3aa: CSGTSGRAWFNEQFF
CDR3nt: TGCAGCGGAACTAGCGGGAGGGCCTGGTTTAATGAGCAGTTCTTC

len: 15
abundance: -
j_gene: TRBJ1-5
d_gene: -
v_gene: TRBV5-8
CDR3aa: CASSLLGAGNQPQHF
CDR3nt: TGTGCCAGCAGCTTGTTGGGGGCGGGCAATCAGCCCCAGCATTTT

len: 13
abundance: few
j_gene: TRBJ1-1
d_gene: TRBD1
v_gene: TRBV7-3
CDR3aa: CASSANTRGKAFF
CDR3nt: TGTGCCAGCAGCGCTAATACCAGGGGGAAAGCTTTCTTT

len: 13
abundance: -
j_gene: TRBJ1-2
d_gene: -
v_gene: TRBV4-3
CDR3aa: CASSHDPGTGYTF
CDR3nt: TGCGCCAGCAGCCATGATCCAGGGACAGGCTACACCTTC

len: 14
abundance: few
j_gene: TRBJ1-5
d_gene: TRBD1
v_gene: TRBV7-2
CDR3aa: CASSPTGGNQPQHF
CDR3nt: TGTGCCAGCAGCCCGACAGGGGGGAATCAGCCCCAGCATTTT

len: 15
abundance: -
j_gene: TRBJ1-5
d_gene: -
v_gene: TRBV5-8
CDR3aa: CASSLVTVSNQPQHF
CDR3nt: TGTGCCAGCAGCTTGGTAACAGTGAGCAATCAGCCCCAGCATTTT